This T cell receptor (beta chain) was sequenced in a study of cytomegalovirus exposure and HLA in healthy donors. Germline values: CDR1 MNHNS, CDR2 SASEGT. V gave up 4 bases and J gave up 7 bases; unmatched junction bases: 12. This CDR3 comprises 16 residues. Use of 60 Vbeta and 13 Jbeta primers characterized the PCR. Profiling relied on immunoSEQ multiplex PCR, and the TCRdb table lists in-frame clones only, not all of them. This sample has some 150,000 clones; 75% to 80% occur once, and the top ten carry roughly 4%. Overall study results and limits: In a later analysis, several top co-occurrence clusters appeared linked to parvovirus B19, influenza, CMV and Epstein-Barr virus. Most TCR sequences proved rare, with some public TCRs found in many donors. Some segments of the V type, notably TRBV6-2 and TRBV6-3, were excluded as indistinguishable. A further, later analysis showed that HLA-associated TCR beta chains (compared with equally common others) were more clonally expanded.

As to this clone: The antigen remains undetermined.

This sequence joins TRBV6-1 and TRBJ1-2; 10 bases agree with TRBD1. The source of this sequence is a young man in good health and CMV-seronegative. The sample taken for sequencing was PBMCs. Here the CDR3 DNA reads TGTGCCAGCAGTGGAACCGGGACAGGGGATCTACCTGGCTACACCTTC. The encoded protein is CASSGTGTGDLPGYTF.